Detailed here is one TCR beta chain. The sample holds a few counts of this clonotype. The antigen it recognizes is unknown. Base qualities are not at hand, and no much larger clone is one base apart. The source of the sample is a study of T cells in Graves' hyperthyroidism and ophthalmopathy (dated by TCRdb to between 2018 and 2021). Regarding the study in general: Peripheral blood samples were taken at the time of initial diagnosis, prior to any treatment. To identify TCR V-J signatures that set the groups apart, the researchers used a discovery cohort of 90 to 100 patients, made up of around 42 with Graves' ophthalmopathy and around 58 with stable Graves' hyperthyroidism. Whether ophthalmopathy could be predicted prospectively was tested in an independent validation cohort made up of about 20 hyperthyroidism patients plus 17 patients who later progressed to ophthalmopathy. The 90 to 100 discovery patients were randomly split 7:3 into training and test sets. In roughly six Graves' hyperthyroidism patients, the study also compared T-cell repertoires from thyroid tissue with T-cell repertoires from blood. Following sampling, methimazole starting at 30 mg daily was given to hyperthyroidism patients, and high-dose intravenous methylprednisolone was given to ophthalmopathy patients. The paper describes TCR Vbeta CDR3 sequencing of 130 to 150 peripheral blood samples, made up of 43 ophthalmopathy patients, 70 to 75 hyperthyroidism patients and 17 progressor patients.

The TCR beta CDR3 regions were amplified from the RNA transcripts. The first round of RT-PCR for the TCR CDR3 was performed with the HTBI primer set and the Qiagen OneStep RT-PCR kit. A second multiplex PCR round built the libraries, followed by size selection and purification. Paired-end sequencing of the libraries was performed with 100 bp reads on an Illumina HiSeq2000. As for the authors' bioinformatics: SOAPnuke was used to process the raw data, throwing out any read that contained adapters or uncalled bases, had a mean Phred below 15, or lacked an exact constant-primer or identifier match. High-quality paired reads were merged using COPE v1.2.5, and each unique nucleotide sequence was defined as a clonotype. MiTCR v1.1 was used to align the clonotypes against IMGT TRBV, TRBD and TRBJ reference segments. Only V-J combinations with frequency above 0.0001, covering about 99% of repertoires, were analysed. The TCS score was defined as the ratio of F50 (clonal expansion) to E x V (chaos), calculated using BLOSUM62-based TCRdist between CDR3 peptides within each V-J. Welch's t-statistics and random forest reduced roughly 540 V-J features to 13, which were used in a naive Bayes classifier (R e1071). TCRdb applied fastp at Q25 and MiXCR to the public reads, then kept only in-frame beta chains. A single entry per CDR3 protein holds the most common genes and DNA from its merged rows. TCRdb, not the original authors, processed these V and J calls. Counted in this sample were about 640,000 distinct CDR3 sequences; 20% to 25% of them appeared once. The ten most abundant clones make up 30% to 40% of the sample.

Sequences SGHRS (CDR1) and YFSETQ (CDR2) are obtained from the germline V gene. The junction shows trimming of 4 bases on V and 3 bases on J, plus 13 bases between the germline ends. The CDR3 spans 14 residues, from the cysteine through the phenylalanine. Just CDR3 DNA is preserved here, 42 bases in frame from base 1. General conclusions and limits of the study: During validation, the model predicted progression to ophthalmopathy a median of approximately 7 months ahead of onset, with around 70% sensitivity and around 73% specificity. A 13 V-J signature model separated ophthalmopathy from stable hyperthyroidism, with approximately 87% sensitivity and 81% to 83% specificity in cross-validation and 80%/75% in testing. No statistical method was used to set the sample size in advance, and investigators knew the group allocation. Most expanded thyroid clonotypes (frequency above 0.001) were also found in blood, which suggests that blood repertoires may mirror thyroid immune responses.

Ophthalmopathy patients had moderately to severely active disease, Clinical Activity Score of at least 3, NOSPECS grade of at least 4, and duration under 3 months. Any patient with an uncontrolled infection, another autoimmune disease, pregnancy or lactation was excluded. Diagnoses relied on clinical symptoms, serum thyroxine and TRAb, thyroid ultrasound and orbital computed tomography. PBMCs were separated from 10 ml of fresh peripheral blood using Ficoll-Paque density gradient centrifugation. Trizol reagent was used to extract total RNA, and RNA quality was then checked on an Agilent 2100 Bioanalyzer.

This sequence originates from a man aged 25 to 45 with Graves' ophthalmopathy. The chain uses TRBV5-1 and TRBJ1-2; possibly the D gene is TRBD1, per 5 matching bases. The sequenced sample consisted of blood. The DNA sequence follows: TGCGCCAGCAGCCCCGACAGTGATGACTATGGCTACACCTTC. It translates to CASSPDSDDYGYTF. Beyond the CDR3, the reference TRBV5-1 and TRBJ1-2 genes provide the residues; the full variable domain reads: KAGVTQTPRYLIKTRGQQVTLSCSPISGHRSVSWYQQTPGQGLQFLFEYFSETQRNKGNFPGRFSGRQFSNSRSEMNVSTLELGDSALYLCASSPDSDDYGYTFGSGTRLTVV.